This T cell receptor (beta chain) is from a study of T cells in Graves' hyperthyroidism and ophthalmopathy. Study results and caveats: Ophthalmopathy got predicted by the model a median approximately 6.4 months before its onset.

Template material for amplifying TCR beta CDR3 regions consisted of RNA transcripts. The HTBI primer set served for first-round RT-PCR of the TCR CDR3. TCRdb fed the multiplex PCR reads into MiXCR, producing one record per CDR3 protein. Of more than 600,000 distinct CDR3 sequences detected, roughly 15% appear once; the ten largest clones hold around 7.7%. To note about this clonotype: Its antigen is as yet unknown.

Looked up from germline, CDR1 is WSHSY and CDR2 is SAAADI. V was pared by 10 bases and J by 0 bases, with 13 bases between. This CDR3 region has 14 residues. Subjects aged 18 to 65 presented with newly diagnosed hyperthyroidism of less than 2 months' duration. The sequence derives from a man aged 18 to 35 with Graves' hyperthyroidism. Sequencing input: blood. This chain links TRBV10-2 with TRBJ2-1; D might be TRBD2 (6 bases). Here the CDR3 reads CAIQAGTSYNEQFF. CDR3 nucleotide sequence: TGCGCCATCCAAGCGGGTACCTCCTACAATGAGCAGTTCTTC.